The TCR beta chain described here comes from a study of cytomegalovirus exposure and HLA in healthy donors. Study results and caveats: Later on, analysis showed that most CMV-associated TCR beta chains appeared to be HLA-restricted. The presence/absence work took it that sequencing depth was about the same across donors.

About this clone itself: Its target is unknown.

The PCR ran on 60 Vbeta and 13 Jbeta primers. The repertoire was sequenced with immunoSEQ multiplex PCR; TCRdb's copy has only in-frame clones and lacks some. The sample yields about 150,000 clones, 64% seen once. V gave up 9 bases and J gave up 1 base, with 10 bases separating them. The CDR3 spans 13 residues. The germline V gene has CDR1 LNHDA and CDR2 SQIVND (reference sequence). V and J are TRBV19 and TRBJ1-5; D possibly corresponds to TRBD1 (6 bases). The sample comprised PBMCs. The origin of this receptor is a woman between 25 and 40 years old in good health and CMV-seropositive. The CDR3 reads CASGQGSNQPQHF. The CDR3 DNA reads as TGTGCCAGCGGGCAGGGGAGCAATCAGCCCCAGCATTTT.